The rows below give T cell receptor beta chains drawn from one sample of a study of blood T cell repertoires in COVID-19. This table comes from immunoSEQ multiplex PCR, and its TCRdb copy is limited to in-frame clones, with some not included. The sample contains about 160,000 clones, about 80% of which appear only once. The sample consisted of PBMCs or T cells enriched from blood (not recorded which). The receptor source for this set is a woman aged 60 to 75 who had recovered from COVID-19. The CDR3 runs from the conserved cysteine through the conserved F or W. Fields, in order: clone size, V gene, D gene, J gene, CDR3 DNA, CDR3 protein. A D gene is named only where the DNA matches it firmly. Where a row states a size, it is once, few, many or the class of an expanded clone; other rows omit it.

clone size: -; V gene: TRBV9; D gene: TRBD2; J gene: TRBJ2-3; CDR3 DNA: TGTGCCAGCAGCATCGGGCAGGGACTAGCCTACTCTAATACGCAGTATTTT; CDR3 protein: CASSIGQGLAYSNTQYF
clone size: once; V gene: TRBV19; D gene: -; J gene: TRBJ1-1; CDR3 DNA: TGTGCCAGTAGTATGACAGGCACTGAAGCTTTCTTT; CDR3 protein: CASSMTGTEAFF
clone size: -; V gene: TRBV28; D gene: TRBD2; J gene: TRBJ2-6; CDR3 DNA: TGTGCCAGCAACCCCGAGGAGACTAGCGGGGGGTCTGCTGGGGCCAACGTCCTGACTTTC; CDR3 protein: CASNPEETSGGSAGANVLTF
clone size: -; V gene: TRBV7-2; D gene: TRBD1; J gene: TRBJ2-7; CDR3 DNA: TGTGCCAGCAGCCGTGACCTTGACAGGGCCCTCTACGAGCAGTACTTC; CDR3 protein: CASSRDLDRALYEQYF
clone size: -; V gene: TRBV19; D gene: -; J gene: TRBJ1-2; CDR3 DNA: TGTGCCAGTAGTATAGATCAAGGAGCCTATGGCTACACCTTC; CDR3 protein: CASSIDQGAYGYTF
clone size: -; V gene: TRBV25-1; D gene: TRBD1; J gene: TRBJ2-7; CDR3 DNA: TGTGCCAGCAGTAAGGGACAGGGGATCGACGAGCAGTACTTC; CDR3 protein: CASSKGQGIDEQYF
clone size: -; V gene: TRBV3-1/TRBV3-2; D gene: -; J gene: TRBJ1-1; CDR3 DNA: TGTGCCAGCAGCCACACGACGGGGAACACTGAAGCTTTCTTT; CDR3 protein: CASSHTTGNTEAFF
clone size: -; V gene: TRBV2; D gene: TRBD2; J gene: TRBJ2-3; CDR3 DNA: TGTGCCAGCAGTGATTATCGAATAGCGGGGGGTGGCACAGATACGCAGTATTTT; CDR3 protein: CASSDYRIAGGGTDTQYF
clone size: few; V gene: TRBV7-2; D gene: TRBD2; J gene: TRBJ2-3; CDR3 DNA: TGTGCCAGCAGCTGGGGACTAGCGGGGGGTGATACGCAGTATTTT; CDR3 protein: CASSWGLAGGDTQYF
clone size: few; V gene: TRBV25-1; D gene: TRBD1; J gene: TRBJ2-7; CDR3 DNA: TGTGCCAGCAGTGACCCCGGGACAGGGCTTTGGGGGGAGCAGTACTTC; CDR3 protein: CASSDPGTGLWGEQYF
clone size: -; V gene: TRBV5-1; D gene: TRBD2; J gene: TRBJ2-3; CDR3 DNA: TGCGCCAGCAGCTCCCTTAGCGGGGGGGCCACCGATACGCAGTATTTT; CDR3 protein: CASSSLSGGATDTQYF
clone size: -; V gene: TRBV5-4; D gene: -; J gene: TRBJ2-7; CDR3 DNA: TGTGCCAGCAGCTCCTTTAGCTCCTACGAGCAGTACTTC; CDR3 protein: CASSSFSSYEQYF
clone size: -; V gene: TRBV5-1; D gene: TRBD2; J gene: TRBJ2-1; CDR3 DNA: TGCGCCAGCAGCTTGGAAGGCGGGGGTTCCTACAATGAGCAGTTCTTC; CDR3 protein: CASSLEGGGSYNEQFF
clone size: -; V gene: TRBV29-1; D gene: -; J gene: TRBJ1-2; CDR3 DNA: TGCAGCGCCGGGAGTTCTAACTATGGCTACACCTTC; CDR3 protein: CSAGSSNYGYTF
clone size: -; V gene: TRBV6-6; D gene: -; J gene: TRBJ1-6; CDR3 DNA: TGTGCCAGCAGTCTTAGGGGCATATGGAATTCACCCCTCCACTTT; CDR3 protein: CASSLRGIWNSPLHF
clone size: -; V gene: TRBV11-2; D gene: -; J gene: TRBJ2-7; CDR3 DNA: TGTGCCAGCAGCTTGGGGCCAGTTTCTAACGAGCAGTACTTC; CDR3 protein: CASSLGPVSNEQYF
clone size: -; V gene: TRBV6-1; D gene: TRBD1; J gene: TRBJ1-6; CDR3 DNA: TGTGCCAGCAGTGAAACTGCAGGGGGCTATAATTCACCCCTCCACTTT; CDR3 protein: CASSETAGGYNSPLHF
clone size: -; V gene: TRBV3-1/TRBV3-2; D gene: -; J gene: TRBJ2-5; CDR3 DNA: TGTGCCAGCAGCCAAGATTCCGGGTACGAGACCCAGTACTTC; CDR3 protein: CASSQDSGYETQYF
clone size: once; V gene: TRBV11-2; D gene: -; J gene: TRBJ1-5; CDR3 DNA: TGTGCCAGCAGCTTAAGTGGGGGGTGGGGTCAGCCCCAGCATTTT; CDR3 protein: CASSLSGGWGQPQHF
clone size: -; V gene: TRBV10-3; D gene: TRBD2; J gene: TRBJ2-7; CDR3 DNA: TGTGCCATCAGTGGACTAGCGGGGGGCGACGAGCAGTACTTC; CDR3 protein: CAISGLAGGDEQYF
clone size: once; V gene: TRBV6-5; D gene: TRBD1; J gene: TRBJ1-5; CDR3 DNA: TGTGCCAGCAGGGTAGGGACAGGGAAGGGTCAGCCCCAGCATTTT; CDR3 protein: CASRVGTGKGQPQHF
clone size: -; V gene: TRBV5-1; D gene: -; J gene: TRBJ1-1; CDR3 DNA: TGCGCCAGCAGCTTGATCGAGGGAGAAGCTTTCTTT; CDR3 protein: CASSLIEGEAFF
clone size: -; V gene: TRBV11-2; D gene: -; J gene: TRBJ2-2; CDR3 DNA: TGTGCCAGCAGCTATCCGGAGGCAGGACGGCGCACCGGGGAGCTGTTTTTT; CDR3 protein: CASSYPEAGRRTGELFF
clone size: -; V gene: TRBV29-1; D gene: TRBD1; J gene: TRBJ1-6; CDR3 DNA: TGCAGCGTCCGCGAGACAGGGACGAATTCACCCCTCCACTTT; CDR3 protein: CSVRETGTNSPLHF
clone size: -; V gene: TRBV3-1/TRBV3-2; D gene: TRBD2; J gene: TRBJ2-5; CDR3 DNA: TGTGCCAGCAGCCAAGTGGGTAGCGGGGGAAACCAAGAGACCCAGTACTTC; CDR3 protein: CASSQVGSGGNQETQYF
clone size: -; V gene: TRBV21-1; D gene: -; J gene: TRBJ1-5; CDR3 DNA: TGTGCCAGCAGCAAAGCGCTTTCGCAGGTCCCCAATCAGCCCCAGCATTTT; CDR3 protein: CASSKALSQVPNQPQHF
clone size: -; V gene: TRBV3-1/TRBV3-2; D gene: -; J gene: TRBJ1-2; CDR3 DNA: TGTGCCAGCAGCCAAGATTCAGGTCTCTATGGCTACACCTTC; CDR3 protein: CASSQDSGLYGYTF
clone size: many; V gene: TRBV2; D gene: TRBD2; J gene: TRBJ2-2; CDR3 DNA: TGTGCCAGCACCCTGACTAGCGGGGGGGTAAGAGCGAACACCGGGGAGCTGTTTTTT; CDR3 protein: CASTLTSGGVRANTGELFF
clone size: -; V gene: TRBV18; D gene: -; J gene: TRBJ1-1; CDR3 DNA: TGTGCCAGCTCACCATTTGATACTTCGGACACTGAAGCTTTCTTT; CDR3 protein: CASSPFDTSDTEAFF
clone size: -; V gene: TRBV11-2; D gene: -; J gene: TRBJ2-5; CDR3 DNA: TGTGCCAGCAGCTCGCGCTGGGGGGAGAGCAGGGAGACCCAGTACTTC; CDR3 protein: CASSSRWGESRETQYF
clone size: -; V gene: TRBV7-2; D gene: -; J gene: TRBJ1-1; CDR3 DNA: TGTGCCAGCAGCTTACAGGGGATGAACACTGAAGCTTTCTTT; CDR3 protein: CASSLQGMNTEAFF
clone size: -; V gene: TRBV3-1/TRBV3-2; D gene: -; J gene: TRBJ1-1; CDR3 DNA: TGTGCCAGCAGCAAAGGGAGCACTGAAGCTTTCTTT; CDR3 protein: CASSKGSTEAFF
clone size: -; V gene: TRBV5-6; D gene: TRBD1; J gene: TRBJ1-2; CDR3 DNA: TGTGCCAGCAGCTTGAGAACCGGGACAGGGCTCTCTGGCTACACCTTC; CDR3 protein: CASSLRTGTGLSGYTF
clone size: -; V gene: TRBV11-2; D gene: -; J gene: TRBJ2-5; CDR3 DNA: TGTGCCAGCAGCTTACAGGGGAGGGGGTACCAAGAGACCCAGTACTTC; CDR3 protein: CASSLQGRGYQETQYF
clone size: -; V gene: TRBV21-1; D gene: -; J gene: TRBJ1-4; CDR3 DNA: TGTGCCAGCAGCAAATTAAGGGGTGATAATGAAAAACTGTTTTTT; CDR3 protein: CASSKLRGDNEKLFF
clone size: -; V gene: TRBV4-2; D gene: -; J gene: TRBJ1-6; CDR3 DNA: TGTGCCAGCAGCCAAGCGGGGAGCTCCTATAATTCACCCCTCCACTTT; CDR3 protein: CASSQAGSSYNSPLHF
clone size: -; V gene: TRBV27; D gene: -; J gene: TRBJ2-7; CDR3 DNA: TGTGCCAGCAGTTTATCTGGCCAGGGGATCTACGAGCAGTACTTC; CDR3 protein: CASSLSGQGIYEQYF
clone size: -; V gene: TRBV5-6; D gene: -; J gene: TRBJ1-2; CDR3 DNA: TGTGCCAGCAGCTCCTGGGCCTCTGGCTACACCTTC; CDR3 protein: CASSSWASGYTF
clone size: -; V gene: TRBV9; D gene: -; J gene: TRBJ1-3; CDR3 DNA: TGTGCCAGCAGCGTATCCGAGGGGGTCACCATATATTTT; CDR3 protein: CASSVSEGVTIYF
clone size: -; V gene: TRBV5-1; D gene: TRBD1; J gene: TRBJ2-7; CDR3 DNA: TGCGCCAGCAGCCAAGGACAGGGCGAGCAGTACTTC; CDR3 protein: CASSQGQGEQYF
clone size: -; V gene: TRBV19; D gene: -; J gene: TRBJ2-1; CDR3 DNA: TGTGCCAGTAGTACCGACCGACTGTCCCAAGGCAATGAGCAGTTCTTC; CDR3 protein: CASSTDRLSQGNEQFF